This TCR beta chain was sequenced during a study of molecular identifiers for immune sequencing clone quantification. Regarding the study as a whole: Jurkat TCR RNA spiked in from one cell (amid about 1 million naive cells) was reportedly detectable.

Comments on this clonotype: Its target is unknown. A much bigger clone sits one base away, suggesting this may be a read error.

Both previously described methods and listed TCR primers were employed to make bulk TCR libraries. Using its own MiXCR run on the PCR reads, TCRdb lists one record per CDR3 protein. The sample shows about 630,000 distinct CDR3 sequences, around 25% of them seen only once. Sorted naive CD8 T cells were those defined as CD8+CD4-CCR7+CD45RA+. The germline gives CDR1 SEHNR, CDR2 FQNEAQ (reference sequence). This CDR3 is 13 amino acids long. The trim removed 5 bases at V and 7 bases at J, leaving 7 bases unmatched. The sequence was obtained from a human donor in good health. Some libraries in this study had Jurkat cell RNA spiked in. The sample was naive CD8+ T cells from blood, with Jurkat cell RNA spiked in. This sample's subset: FACS-sorted CD8+CD4-CCR7+CD45RA+ naive T cells. This chain links TRBV7-9 with TRBJ2-5, with TRBD1 identical over 7 bases. The CDR3 nucleotides are TGTGCCAGCAGCCACCAGGGGGAAGGGACCCAGTACTTC. It codes for CASSHQGEGTQYF.